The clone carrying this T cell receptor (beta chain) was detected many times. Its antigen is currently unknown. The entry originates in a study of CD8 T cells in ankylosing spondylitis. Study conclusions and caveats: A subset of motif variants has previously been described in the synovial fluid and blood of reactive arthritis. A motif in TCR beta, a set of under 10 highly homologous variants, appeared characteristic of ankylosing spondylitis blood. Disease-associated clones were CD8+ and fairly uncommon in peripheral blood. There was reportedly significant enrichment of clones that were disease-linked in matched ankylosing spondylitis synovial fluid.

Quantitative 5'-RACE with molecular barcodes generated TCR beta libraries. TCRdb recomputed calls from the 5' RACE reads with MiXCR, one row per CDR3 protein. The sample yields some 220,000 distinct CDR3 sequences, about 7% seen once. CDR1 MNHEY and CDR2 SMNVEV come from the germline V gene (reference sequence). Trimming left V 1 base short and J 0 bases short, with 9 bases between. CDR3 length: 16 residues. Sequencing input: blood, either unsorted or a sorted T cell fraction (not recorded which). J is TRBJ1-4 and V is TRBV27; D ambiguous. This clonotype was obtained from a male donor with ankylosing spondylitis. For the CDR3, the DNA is TGTGCCAGCAGTTTATATCCGAATCCAACTAATGAAAAACTGTTTTTT. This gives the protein CASSLYPNPTNEKLFF.